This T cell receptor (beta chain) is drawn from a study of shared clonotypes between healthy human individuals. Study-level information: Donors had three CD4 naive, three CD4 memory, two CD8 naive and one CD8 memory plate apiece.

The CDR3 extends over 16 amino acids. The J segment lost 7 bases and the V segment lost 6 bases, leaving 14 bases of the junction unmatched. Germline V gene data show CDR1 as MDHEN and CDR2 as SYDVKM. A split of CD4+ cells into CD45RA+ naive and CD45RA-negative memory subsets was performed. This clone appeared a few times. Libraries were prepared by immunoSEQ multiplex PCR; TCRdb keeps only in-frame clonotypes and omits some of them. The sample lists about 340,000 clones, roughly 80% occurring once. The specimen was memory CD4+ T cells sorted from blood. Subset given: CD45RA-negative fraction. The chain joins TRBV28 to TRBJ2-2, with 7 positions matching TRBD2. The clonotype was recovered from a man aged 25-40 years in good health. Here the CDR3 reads CASSPSVAGVHGELFF. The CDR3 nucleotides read TGTGCCAGCAGCCCCAGTGTGGCGGGAGTTCACGGGGAGCTGTTTTTT.